The clone carrying this T cell receptor beta chain was recorded at least ten times. This record belongs to a study of T cell repertoires in cytomegalovirus infection. From germline, CDR1 is DFQATT and CDR2 SNEGSKA (reference sequence). This CDR3 has 12 residues. J gave up 6 bases and V 5 bases, and 7 bases lay outside the gene matches. A single record per CDR3 protein comes from TCRdb applying MiXCR to the reads. The table has roughly 300,000 distinct CDR3 sequences, over 20% seen once. The chain is built from TRBV20-1 and TRBJ2-7; 7 bases are shared with TRBD1. This TCR came from a human donor in good health (CMV status not recorded). Some clones in this sample may be carry-over from other donors' samples. The sequencing input was PBMCs. Here the CDR3 reads CSAFRGSGEQYF. The CDR3 region has the DNA TGCAGTGCTTTCAGGGGGTCGGGCGAGCAGTACTTC.